Below, 10 T cell receptor beta chains from the same sample are listed, as sequenced in a study of T cell responses to AZD1222 COVID-19 vaccine. Assay used: immunoSEQ multiplex PCR; TCRdb lists only in-frame clones, some missing. The sample records approximately 130,000 clones, over 80% being singletons. Sample: peripheral blood, taken on day 0 of AZD1222 vaccination. These receptors came from an adult in good health.

The chain joins TRBV19 to TRBJ2-5, with TRBD1 matching over 8 bases. With V trimmed by 8 bases and J by 7 bases, 6 bases remained unmatched. This CDR3 has 12 residues. From germline, CDR1 is LNHDA and CDR2 SQIVND (reference sequence). The CDR3 nucleotides are TGTGCCAGTTCCCAGGGGGCGGGGACCCAGTACTTC. Amino acid sequence: CASSQGAGTQYF. Variable domain in full (rest from reference TRBV19 and TRBJ2-5): DGGITQSPKYLFRKEGQNVTLSCEQNLNHDAMYWYRQDPGQGLRLIYYSQIVNDFQKGDIAEGYSVSREKKESFPLTVTSAQKNPTAFYLCASSQGAGTQYFGPGTRLLVL.

V usage is TRBV29-1 and J usage is TRBJ2-4, with D possibly being TRBD1 (5 bases). The CDR3 covers 10 residues. CDR1 is SQVTM and CDR2 is ANQGSEA in the germline V gene. Between the trimmed V and J ends, which lost 4 bases and 10 bases, there was a span of 8 bases. The CDR3 spells CSVVAGIQYF. CDR3 in DNA: TGCAGCGTTGTGGCAGGGATTCAGTACTTC.

This clone was seen only once. The chain combines TRBV6-5 with TRBJ2-1, with TRBD2 identical over 9 bases. Germline CDR1 is MNHEY and CDR2 is SVGAGI. This CDR3 is built from 14 residues. V lost 8 bases, J lost 3 bases, and 5 bases stayed unmatched. CDR3 bases: TGTGCCAGCGAACGAGCGGGAGGCTACAATGAGCAGTTCTTC. Protein sequence: CASERAGGYNEQFF.

This clone turned up a few times. The chain employs TRBV12-5 and TRBJ2-7; maybe TRBD2 (5 bases). The germline V gene encodes CDR1 LGHNT and CDR2 FRNRAP. The CDR3 runs to 11 residues. Trimming removed 5 bases at V and 5 bases at J, with 7 bases between. The CDR3, as DNA: TGTGCTAGTGGTGAGACTAACGAGCAGTACTTC. Residues: CASGETNEQYF.

This rearrangement joins TRBV13 to TRBJ2-1; D is possibly TRBD1 (5 bases). The CDR3 loop spans 12 amino acids. With 6 bases removed from V and 5 bases from J, the gap between germline ends came to 8 bases. Germline loops: CDR1 PRHDT, CDR2 FYEKMQ (reference sequence). DNA of the CDR3: TGTGCCAGCAGTTCAGGGAACAATGAGCAGTTCTTC. Translation: CASSSGNNEQFF.

The count of this clone is one. The CDR3 sequence: CASSLIGVGETQYF. CDR3 nucleotides: TGCGCCAGCAGCCTCATAGGGGTGGGAGAGACCCAGTACTTC. V and J are TRBV5-1 and TRBJ2-5, with a possible D match to TRBD1 (5 bases). Deletions cut 4 bases from V and 4 bases from J, with 14 bases between. The CDR3 loop spans 14 amino acids. CDR1 and CDR2 (germline): SGHRS, YFSETQ. Together with reference TRBV5-1 and TRBJ2-5, the CDR3 gives the full variable domain: KAGVTQTPRYLIKTRGQQVTLSCSPISGHRSVSWYQQTPGQGLQFLFEYFSETQRNKGNFPGRFSGRQFSNSRSEMNVSTLELGDSALYLCASSLIGVGETQYFGPGTRLLVL.

This chain connects TRBV6-1 to TRBJ1-5; the D is unclear. CDR3 length equals 15 residues. CDR1 MNHNS and CDR2 SASEGT come from the germline V gene. The germline V and J ends were trimmed by 5 bases and 0 bases, with 11 bases remaining between them. The CDR3 bases are TGTGCCAGCAGTCCATCGGATTATAGCAATCAGCCCCAGCATTTT. It codes for CASSPSDYSNQPQHF.

CDR3 residues: CASSFQREVGGEQFF. CDR3 in DNA: TGTGCCAGCAGCTTTCAGCGGGAGGTGGGAGGGGAGCAGTTCTTC. V and J are TRBV2 and TRBJ2-1; 9 bases match TRBD2. Germline V gives CDR1 SNHLY, CDR2 FYNNEI. CDR3 length: 15 residues. Trimming cost V 6 bases and J 10 bases; bases outside gene matches: 13.

V and J are TRBV24-1 and TRBJ1-5, with 7 bases fitting TRBD1. The CDR3 consists of 17 residues. Germline CDR1 and CDR2: KGHDR and SFDVKD. Unmatched junction bases numbered 14, after V lost 4 bases and J lost 6 bases. CDR3: CATSDSRQGPGFQPQHF. The CDR3 DNA is TGTGCCACCAGTGACTCCAGACAGGGCCCGGGTTTTCAGCCCCAGCATTTT.

V and J are TRBV11-1 and TRBJ2-1; D is undetermined. Trimming took 1 base from V and 4 from J, leaving 14 bases between them. There are 16 residues in the CDR3. CDR1 SGHAT and CDR2 FQDESV come from the germline V gene (reference sequence). The CDR3 spells CASSLGLGSRYNEQFF. CDR3 coding DNA: TGTGCCAGCAGCTTAGGCTTGGGTAGCCGGTACAATGAGCAGTTCTTC.